This T cell receptor (beta chain) was recorded in a study of T-cell reconstitution after alpha-beta-depleted transplantation in children. Findings and caveats of the study: From surviving recipient T cells and thymic progenitors came the high day-60 TCRbeta diversity observed in some patients. At the one-year point after transplant, T-cell counts and TCRbeta diversity were found to come mostly from T cells that had been newly produced. Several hundred expanded graft clones reportedly supplied alpha-beta T cells about two months after transplant.

As regards this clonotype: The target antigen is unknown.

A TCRbeta library incorporating unique molecular identifiers was prepared. TCRdb re-derived calls from the PCR reads in MiXCR, one entry per CDR3 protein. The sample carries about 130,000 distinct CDR3 sequences, roughly 9.7% recorded once. This CDR3 contains 13 residues. The germline gives CDR1 SGHTA, CDR2 FQGNSA. V dropped 2 bases and J dropped 14; count of bases not matched to a gene: 6. The input for sequencing was PBMCs, mostly from graft donor cells, taken 180 days after TCRalphabeta/CD19-depleted stem cell transplant. The gene calls are TRBV7-2 and TRBJ2-1, with TRBD1 matching over 10 bases. The sequence was obtained from a girl under three years old who had a stem cell transplant for combined immunodeficiency, so the T cells may come from the graft donor. The CDR3 spells CASSLRQGAREFF. The CDR3 DNA follows: TGTGCCAGCAGCTTAAGACAGGGGGCGAGAGAGTTCTTC.